A single TCR beta chain is shown here with its context. The assay was immunoSEQ multiplex PCR, and TCRdb's table has in-frame clones only and misses some. The sample holds 88,000 or so clones, approximately 90% seen once. The sample comes from a study of T cells after somatic rescue of genetic block. Trimming cost V 3 bases and J 3 bases, with 12 bases left between them. Germline values: CDR1 KGHSH, CDR2 LQKENI. The CDR3 runs to 14 residues. This TCR was sampled from a woman in her late teens or twenties. The chain combines TRBV18 with TRBJ2-7, with D tentatively TRBD1 (5 bases). Specimen: peripheral blood mononuclear cells (PBMCs). This CDR3 is CASSPNLDSYEQYF. CDR3 DNA sequence: TGTGCCAGCTCACCTAACCTCGACAGCTACGAGCAGTACTTC.